Presented here are 15 T cell receptor beta chains from one specimen sequenced in a study of blood T cell repertoires in COVID-19. Method: immunoSEQ multiplex PCR; TCRdb's copy keeps in-frame clones and lacks some. The sample contains 300,000 or so clones, roughly 87% of which appear only once. Sequenced material: peripheral blood. Receptors were obtained from a man aged 45-60 years with active or convalescent COVID-19.

This rearrangement joins TRBV7-6 to TRBJ2-1; TRBD2 matches 9 bases. CDR3 length: 14 residues. Germline V gene lookup returns CDR1 SGHVS and CDR2 FNYEAQ. V trimming: 1 base; J trimming: 10 bases; junction bases outside the gene matches: 5. The DNA of the CDR3 is TGTGCCAGCAGCTTAGGGATAGCGGGGGCAGAGCAGTTCTTC. This encodes CASSLGIAGAEQFF.

Worth noting for this clone: This same CDR3 is encoded by further DNA sequences in the sample. This rearrangement joins TRBV2 to TRBJ1-6; possibly TRBD1 for D (6 bases). Germline V gene data show CDR1 as SNHLY and CDR2 as FYNNEI. Trimming took 6 bases from V and 7 from J, leaving 10 bases between them. This CDR3 has 13 amino acids. The CDR3 loop reads CASSGQQNSPLHF. The CDR3 bases are TGTGCCAGCAGCGGACAGCAGAATTCACCCCTCCACTTT.

This clone was counted a single time. The chain joins TRBV7-2 to TRBJ1-1; TRBD1 might be the D (6 bases). The CDR3 has 14 residues. Germline loops: CDR1 SGHTA, CDR2 FQGNSA. Between the trimmed V and J ends, which lost 5 bases and 5 bases, there was a span of 15 bases. CDR3 protein: CASSMDSGGTEAFF. CDR3 DNA: TGTGCCAGCAGCATGGACAGCGGTGGGACTGAAGCTTTCTTT.

In this sample, this clone turned up once. The V and J genes are TRBV10-3 and TRBJ2-1, with TRBD2 matching over 9 bases. Germline CDR1 reads ENHRY; CDR2 reads SYGVKD. The CDR3 consists of 17 residues. Trimming removed 1 base from V and 0 bases from J; junction bases left unmatched: 4. This CDR3 reads CAISEWGREGSYNEQFF. DNA of the CDR3: TGTGCCATCAGTGAGTGGGGGCGGGAGGGCTCCTACAATGAGCAGTTCTTC.

V is TRBV6-2 or TRBV6-3 and J is TRBJ1-1; possible D gene TRBD1, 6 bases. V was trimmed by 2 bases and J by 10 bases, leaving 20 bases between them. From germline, CDR1 is MNHEY and CDR2 SVGEGT. The CDR3 totals 15 residues. CDR3 residues: CASSYPTGRIFGAFF. The CDR3 bases are TGTGCCAGCAGTTACCCCACAGGGAGAATATTCGGAGCTTTCTTT.

The chain couples TRBV27 to TRBJ2-4; D not certain. The CDR3 loop spans 14 amino acids. The germline V gene has CDR1 MNHEY and CDR2 SMNVEV (reference sequence). Trimming cost V 2 bases and J 7 bases, with 12 bases left between them. The CDR3 region is CASSLERIGNIQYF. The CDR3 DNA reads TGTGCCAGCAGTTTAGAGAGGATTGGTAACATTCAGTACTTC.

The chain recombines TRBV2 with TRBJ1-1; no firm D call. The V gene lost 10 bases and the J gene lost 3 bases, with 15 bases spanning the gap. CDR3 size: 13 residues. The V gene's germline CDR1 is SNHLY and CDR2 FYNNEI. CDR3 region: CATLSRLDTEAFF. The CDR3, as DNA: TGTGCCACTCTTTCTAGGCTTGACACTGAAGCTTTCTTT. The full variable domain, in which reference TRBV2 and TRBJ1-1 provide the parts outside the CDR3, is EPEVTQTPSHQVTQMGQEVILRCVPISNHLYFYWYRQILGQKVEFLVSFYNNEISEKSEIFDDQFSVERPDGSNFTLKIRSTKLEDSAMYFCATLSRLDTEAFFGQGTRLTVV.

This clone has a single count. The chain uses TRBV19 and TRBJ1-5; the match to TRBD1 covers 8 bases. CDR1 is LNHDA, CDR2 SQIVND, per germline (reference sequence). Trimming at V came to 7 bases and at J to 1 base, leaving 6 bases not matched to a gene. The length of the CDR3 is 15 residues. CDR3: CASIAQGGSNQPQHF. Written as DNA, the CDR3 is TGTGCCAGTATTGCACAGGGGGGAAGCAATCAGCCCCAGCATTTT.

The CDR3 protein is CASSYSSISGNTIYF. The CDR3 nucleotides read TGTGCCAGCAGTTACTCGTCTATCTCTGGAAACACCATATATTTT. The gene calls are TRBV6-5 and TRBJ1-3, with D uncertain. The CDR3 totals 15 residues. Trimming removed 0 bases from V and 0 bases from J, with 6 bases in between. CDR1 and CDR2 from the germline V gene are MNHEY and SVGAGI.

The chain's CDR3 is CASSTFGGSYAYGYTF. In DNA form, the CDR3 reads TGTGCCAGCAGCACCTTTGGAGGGTCTTATGCTTATGGCTACACCTTC. The J gene is TRBJ1-2, the V gene TRBV5-6, with no clear D. The germline V and J ends were trimmed by 4 bases and 5 bases, with 21 bases remaining between them. Germline lookup yields CDR1 SGHDT and CDR2 YYEEEE. The CDR3 length is 16 residues.

The rearrangement joins TRBV5-6 to TRBJ1-5; D might be TRBD1 (6 bases). Trimming took 2 bases from V and 5 from J, leaving 14 bases between them. Germline lookup yields CDR1 SGHDT and CDR2 YYEEEE. This CDR3 region has 15 residues. CDR3 protein: CASSFGRAGDQPQHF. The CDR3 nucleotides read TGTGCCAGCAGCTTCGGCAGGGCAGGGGATCAGCCCCAGCATTTT.

This chain connects TRBV18 to TRBJ1-2; 8 bases align to TRBD1. The CDR3 length is 13 residues. Germline lookup yields CDR1 KGHSH and CDR2 LQKENI. Unmatched junction bases numbered 7, after V lost 5 bases and J lost 8 bases. CDR3 protein: CASSTGTGTGYTF. In DNA form, the CDR3 reads TGTGCCAGCTCAACCGGGACAGGAACGGGCTACACCTTC.

The rearrangement links TRBV7-2 to TRBJ2-7; possible D gene TRBD2, 6 bases. V was pared by 2 bases and J by 4 bases, with 9 bases between. This CDR3 spans 13 amino acids. CDR1 and CDR2 (germline): SGHTA, FQGNSA. In nucleotides, the CDR3 is TGTGCCAGCAGCTTATCTGCGGGGTACGAGCAGTACTTC. This gives the protein CASSLSAGYEQYF.

The genes are TRBV28 and TRBJ1-4; D call uncertain. The CDR3 spans 14 residues. Per the germline V gene, CDR1 is MDHEN and CDR2 is SYDVKM. Trimming pared 5 bases from V and 0 bases from J, leaving 7 bases between. The CDR3 here is CASSRHSTNEKLFF. Here the CDR3 DNA reads TGTGCCAGCAGTCGACACTCAACTAATGAAAAACTGTTTTTT.

This chain uses TRBV7-3 with TRBJ2-3, with a possible D match to TRBD1 (6 bases). V shed 1 base and J shed 2 bases, with 10 bases lying between them. CDR3 length equals 15 residues. Germline lookup yields CDR1 SGHTA and CDR2 FQGTGA. As DNA, the CDR3 is TGTGCCAGCAGCTTAATGGGGACACACACAGATACGCAGTATTTT. It specifies CASSLMGTHTDTQYF.